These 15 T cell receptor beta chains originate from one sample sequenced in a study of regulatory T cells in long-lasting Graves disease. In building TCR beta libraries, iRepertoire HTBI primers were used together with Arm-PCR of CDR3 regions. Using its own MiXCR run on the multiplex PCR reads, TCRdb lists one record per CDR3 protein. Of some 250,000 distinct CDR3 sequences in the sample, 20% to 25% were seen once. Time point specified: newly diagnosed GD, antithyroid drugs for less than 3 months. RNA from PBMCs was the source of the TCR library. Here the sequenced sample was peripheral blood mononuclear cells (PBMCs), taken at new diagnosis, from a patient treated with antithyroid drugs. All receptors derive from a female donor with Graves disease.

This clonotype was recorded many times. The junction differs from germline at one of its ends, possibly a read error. This CDR3 is CASRPGANTGELFF. The DNA for the CDR3 is TGCGCCAGCAGACCCGGGGCTAACACCGGGGAGCTGTTTTTT. V usage is TRBV12-3 or TRBV12-4 and J usage is TRBJ2-2; D tentatively reads TRBD1 or TRBD2 (5 bases each). This CDR3 is built from 14 residues.

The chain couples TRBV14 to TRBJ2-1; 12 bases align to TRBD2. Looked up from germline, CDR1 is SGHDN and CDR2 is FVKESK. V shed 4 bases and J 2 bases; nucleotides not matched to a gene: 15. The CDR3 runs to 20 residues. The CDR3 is CASSPIWTSGAGEPYNEQFF. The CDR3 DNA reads TGTGCCAGCAGCCCAATCTGGACTAGCGGGGCGGGAGAACCCTACAATGAGCAGTTCTTC.

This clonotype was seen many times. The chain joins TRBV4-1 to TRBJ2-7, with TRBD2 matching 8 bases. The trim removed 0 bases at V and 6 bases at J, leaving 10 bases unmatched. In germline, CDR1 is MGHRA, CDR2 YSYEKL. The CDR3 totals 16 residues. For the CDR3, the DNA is TGCGCCAGCAGCCAAGACAACCCGTGGCTAGCGGGCGAGCAGTACTTC. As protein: CASSQDNPWLAGEQYF.

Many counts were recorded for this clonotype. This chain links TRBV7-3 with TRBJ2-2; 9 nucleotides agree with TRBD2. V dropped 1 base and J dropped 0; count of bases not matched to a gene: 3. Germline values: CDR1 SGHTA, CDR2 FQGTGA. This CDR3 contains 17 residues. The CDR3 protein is CASSLNPSGANTGELFF. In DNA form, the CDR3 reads TGTGCCAGCAGCTTAAACCCTAGCGGGGCGAACACCGGGGAGCTGTTTTTT.

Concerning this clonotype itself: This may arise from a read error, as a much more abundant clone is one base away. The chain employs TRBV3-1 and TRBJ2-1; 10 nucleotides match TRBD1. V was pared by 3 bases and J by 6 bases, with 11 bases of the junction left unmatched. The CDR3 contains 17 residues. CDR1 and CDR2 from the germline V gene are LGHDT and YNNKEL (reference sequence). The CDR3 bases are TGTGCCAGCAGCCACGGGACAGGGGAGTCTGCGGGCAATGAGCAGTTCTTC. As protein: CASSHGTGESAGNEQFF.

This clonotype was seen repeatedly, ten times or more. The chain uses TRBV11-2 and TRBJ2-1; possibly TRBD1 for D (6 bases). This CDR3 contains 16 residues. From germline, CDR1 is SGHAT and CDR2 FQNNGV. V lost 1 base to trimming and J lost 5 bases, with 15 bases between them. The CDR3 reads CASSLALQGRDNEQFF. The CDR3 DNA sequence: TGTGCCAGCAGCTTAGCCCTACAGGGCCGGGACAATGAGCAGTTCTTC.

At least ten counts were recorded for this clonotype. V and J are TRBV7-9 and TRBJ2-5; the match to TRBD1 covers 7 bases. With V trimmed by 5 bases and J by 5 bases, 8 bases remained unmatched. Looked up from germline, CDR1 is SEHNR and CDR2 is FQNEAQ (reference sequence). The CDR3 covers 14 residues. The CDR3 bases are TGTGCCAGCAGCGCGTCAGGGGGTCGTGAGACCCAGTACTTC. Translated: CASSASGGRETQYF.

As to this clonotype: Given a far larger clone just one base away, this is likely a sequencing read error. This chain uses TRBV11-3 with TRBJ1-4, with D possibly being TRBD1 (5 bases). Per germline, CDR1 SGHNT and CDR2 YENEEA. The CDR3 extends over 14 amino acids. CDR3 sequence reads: CTSSTGTPNEKLFF. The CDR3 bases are TGTACCAGCAGCACCGGGACTCCGAATGAAAAACTGTTTTTT.

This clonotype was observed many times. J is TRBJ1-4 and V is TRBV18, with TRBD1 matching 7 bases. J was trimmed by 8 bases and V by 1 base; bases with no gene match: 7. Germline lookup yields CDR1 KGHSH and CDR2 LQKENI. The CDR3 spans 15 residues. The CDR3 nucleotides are TGTGCCAGCTCACCACTCGACAGGGTAGGGGAAAAACTGTTTTTT. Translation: CASSPLDRVGEKLFF.

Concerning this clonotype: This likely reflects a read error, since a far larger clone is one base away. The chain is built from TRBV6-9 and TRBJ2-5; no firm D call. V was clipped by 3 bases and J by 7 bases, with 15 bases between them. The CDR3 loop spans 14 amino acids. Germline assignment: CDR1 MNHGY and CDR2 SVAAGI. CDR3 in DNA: TGTGCCAGCAGTTACGGACGGCGGTCGGGGACCCAGTACTTC. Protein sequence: CASSYGRRSGTQYF.

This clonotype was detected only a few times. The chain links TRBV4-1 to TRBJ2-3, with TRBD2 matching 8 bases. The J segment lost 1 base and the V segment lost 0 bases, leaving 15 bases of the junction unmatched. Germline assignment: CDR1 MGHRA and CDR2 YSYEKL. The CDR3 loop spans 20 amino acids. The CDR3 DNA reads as TGCGCCAGCAGCCAAGAAGGCGGGAGGATGAGAGGCTTGGGCACAGATACGCAGTATTTT. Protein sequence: CASSQEGGRMRGLGTDTQYF.

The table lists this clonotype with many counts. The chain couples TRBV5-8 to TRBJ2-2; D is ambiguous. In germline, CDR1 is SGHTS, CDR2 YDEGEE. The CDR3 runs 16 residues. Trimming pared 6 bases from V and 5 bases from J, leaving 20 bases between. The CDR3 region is CASTIRRVLGTGELFF. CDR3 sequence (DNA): TGTGCCAGCACCATCCGCCGCGTCCTGGGGACCGGGGAGCTGTTTTTT. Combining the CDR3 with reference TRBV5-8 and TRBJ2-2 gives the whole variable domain EAGVTQSPTHLIKTRGQQATLRCSPISGHTSVYWYQQALGLGLQFLLWYDEGEERNRGNFPPRFSGRQFPNYSSELNVNALELEDSALYLCASTIRRVLGTGELFFGEGSRLTVL.

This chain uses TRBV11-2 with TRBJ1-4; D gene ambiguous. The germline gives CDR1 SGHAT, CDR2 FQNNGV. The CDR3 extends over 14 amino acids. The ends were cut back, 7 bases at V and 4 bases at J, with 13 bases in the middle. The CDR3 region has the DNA TGTGCCAGCACCTCGCAGATGGGTAATGAAAAACTGTTTTTT. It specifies CASTSQMGNEKLFF.

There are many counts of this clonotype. The CDR3 DNA is TGTGCCAGCAGTCGAGTGGGACTAGCGGATAGGTACAATGAGCAGTTCTTC. It yields the protein CASSRVGLADRYNEQFF. The chain couples TRBV6-2 or TRBV6-3 to TRBJ2-1; 11 nucleotides align to TRBD2. Germline V lookup: CDR1 MNHEY, CDR2 SVGEGT. The CDR3 length is 17 residues. V was clipped by 5 bases and J by 4 bases; unmatched bases: 10.

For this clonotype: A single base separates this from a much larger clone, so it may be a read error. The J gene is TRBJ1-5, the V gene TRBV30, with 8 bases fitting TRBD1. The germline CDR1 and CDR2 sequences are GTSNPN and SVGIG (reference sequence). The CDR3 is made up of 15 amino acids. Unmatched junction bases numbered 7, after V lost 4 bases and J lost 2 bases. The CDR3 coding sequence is TGTGCCTGGAAGACGACAGGGGCCGGCAATCAGCCCCAGCATTTT. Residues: CAWKTTGAGNQPQHF.